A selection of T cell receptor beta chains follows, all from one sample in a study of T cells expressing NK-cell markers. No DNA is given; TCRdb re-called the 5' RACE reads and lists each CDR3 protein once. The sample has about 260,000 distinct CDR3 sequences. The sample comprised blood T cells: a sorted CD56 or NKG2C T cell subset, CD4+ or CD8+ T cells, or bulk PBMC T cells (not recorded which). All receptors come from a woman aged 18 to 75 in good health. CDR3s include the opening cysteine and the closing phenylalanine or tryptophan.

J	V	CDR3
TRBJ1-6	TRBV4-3	CASSLNRGALSPLHF
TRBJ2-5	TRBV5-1	CASRAGTGGEETQYF
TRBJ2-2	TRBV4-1	CASSQTRGVAIGELFF
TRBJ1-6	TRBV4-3	CASSQGGMENSPLHF
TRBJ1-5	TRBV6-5	CASSYSRTGVGQPQHF
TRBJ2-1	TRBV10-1	CASSSSGDFYNEQFF
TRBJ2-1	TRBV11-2	CASSRVGTGEQFF
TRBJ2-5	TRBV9	CASSVVAGGWQTQYF
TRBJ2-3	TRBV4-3	CASSQARLVSNTQYF
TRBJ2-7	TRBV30	CAWSNPLEQYF
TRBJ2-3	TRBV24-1	CATSDPRGREDTQYF
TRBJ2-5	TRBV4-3	CASSQAPGVETQYF
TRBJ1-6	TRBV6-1	CASSEHSTFNNSPLHF
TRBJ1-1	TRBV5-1	CASSRRSEGMNTEAFF
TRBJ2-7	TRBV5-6	CASSQTGGAYEQYF
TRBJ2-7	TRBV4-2	CASSHTGLAHEQYF
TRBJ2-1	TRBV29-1	CSVGGKGNNEQFF
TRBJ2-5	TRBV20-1	CSARIRETQYF
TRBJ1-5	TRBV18	CASSLLRDRNNQPQHF
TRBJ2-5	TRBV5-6	CASSNRGKQETQYF
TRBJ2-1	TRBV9	CASSVGGTSGYNEQFF
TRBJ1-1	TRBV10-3	CAIRGGGQSPMNTEAFF
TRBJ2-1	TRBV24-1	CATSPGQGYNNEQFF
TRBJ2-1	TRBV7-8	CASSLSGTALSTSYNEQFF
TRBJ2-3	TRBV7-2	CASSLKRRDTDTQYF
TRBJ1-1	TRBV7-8	CASSLDRGKRSTEAFF
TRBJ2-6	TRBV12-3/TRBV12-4	CASNLQGAISGANVLTF
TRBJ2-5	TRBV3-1	CASSQGSRGSEAQYF
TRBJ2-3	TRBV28	CASSLLPRTLTDTQYF
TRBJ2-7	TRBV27	CASRAGGSYEQYF
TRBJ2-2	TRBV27	CASSLAGTKANTGELFF
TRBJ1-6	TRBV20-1	CSATSLEKNSPLHF
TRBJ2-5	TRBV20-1	CSARKGTSGGAYQETQYF
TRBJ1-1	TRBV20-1	CSAERQAEAFF
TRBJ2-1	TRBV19	CATKLGGAWNEQFF
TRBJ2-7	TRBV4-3	CASSQARGREQYF
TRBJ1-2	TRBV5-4	CASSLAIGNYGYTF
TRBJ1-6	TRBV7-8	CASSGRRAFSSYNSPLHF
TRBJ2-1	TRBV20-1	CSGVLSGTYNEQFF
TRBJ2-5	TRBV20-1	CSGLAGETQYF
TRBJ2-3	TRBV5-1	CASSGGLAGDHTQYF
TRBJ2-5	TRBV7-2	CASSLNRARGETQYF
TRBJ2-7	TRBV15	CATSTRTGYEQYF
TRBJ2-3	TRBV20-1	CSARIRTSGAWDTQYF
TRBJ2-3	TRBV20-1	CSARGRGRGYTDTQYF
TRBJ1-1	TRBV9	CASSVGTTRDTEAFF
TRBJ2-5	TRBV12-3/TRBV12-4	CASSKDRAETQYF
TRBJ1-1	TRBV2	CASTDRNTEAFF
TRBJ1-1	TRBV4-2	CASSQERGGVEAFF
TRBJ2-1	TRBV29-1	CSVRWSSYNEQFF
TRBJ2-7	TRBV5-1	CASSRQQAYEQYF
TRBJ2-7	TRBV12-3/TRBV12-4	CASSVPSERGRHEQYF
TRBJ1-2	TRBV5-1	CASSFLGSGYTF